The 29 T cell receptor beta chains given below trace back to one sample, sequenced in a study of blood T cell repertoires in COVID-19 (dated by TCRdb to about 2020). The method behind the library was the immunoSEQ multiplex PCR assay. TCRdb limited this immuneACCESS table to in-frame rearrangements with V and J called. A share of clones is missing; checked studies link under half to unresolved V genes, and the rest is unexplained. Within this sample are more than 100,000 clones, with around 84% of them counted one time only. The ten largest clones capture 17% of the sample. The sequenced sample was peripheral blood. These receptors came from a woman aged 80 or older with acute or convalescent COVID-19.

The rearrangement joins TRBV3-1 (or the pseudogene TRBV3-2) to TRBJ2-7, with 10 positions matching TRBD2. CDR1 and CDR2 from the germline V gene are LGHDT and YNNKEL (reference sequence). This CDR3 is built from 14 residues. After removal of 4 bases from V and 7 bases from J, the junction contained 7 bases not matched to a gene. The CDR3 region is CASSPLAGVGEQYF. As DNA, the CDR3 is TGTGCCAGCAGCCCTCTAGCGGGAGTGGGTGAGCAGTACTTC.

The rearrangement joins TRBV20-1 to TRBJ2-3; D uncertain. The length of the CDR3 is 11 residues. CDR1 DFQATT and CDR2 SNEGSKA come from the germline V gene (reference sequence). Trimming took off 3 bases at V and 2 bases at J, with 3 bases between the two ends. The CDR3 loop is CSASVTDTQYF. In DNA form, the CDR3 reads TGCAGTGCTAGCGTCACAGATACGCAGTATTTT.

V gene TRBV4-3 combines with J gene TRBJ1-5, with 7 bases fitting TRBD1. Per germline, CDR1 LGHNA and CDR2 YSLEER. The CDR3 is 14 amino acids. V shed 0 bases and J 5 bases; nucleotides not matched to a gene: 1. CDR3 amino acids: CASSQEQGDQPQHF. CDR3 nucleotides: TGCGCCAGCAGCCAAGAGCAGGGGGATCAGCCCCAGCATTTT.

This clone has more than one count but fewer than ten. This rearrangement joins TRBV29-1 to TRBJ1-1; 10 nucleotides match TRBD1. The V segment lost 5 bases and the J segment 5 bases; nucleotides outside the gene matches: 5. CDR3 length: 13 amino acids. The germline gives CDR1 SQVTM, CDR2 ANQGSEA. Written as DNA, the CDR3 is TGCAGCGTTCCGGGACAGGGGAGGACTGAAGCTTTCTTT. Translated, it gives CSVPGQGRTEAFF.

The rearrangement joins TRBV15 to TRBJ2-1; D not certain. The germline CDR1 and CDR2 sequences are LNHNV and YYDKDF (reference sequence). The CDR3 totals 17 residues. The ends were cut back, 0 bases at V and 1 base at J, with 13 bases in the middle. The CDR3 DNA reads TGTGCCACCAGCAGAGAAGGAGCGTCGGCGTCCTACAATGAGCAGTTCTTC. Translating it yields CATSREGASASYNEQFF.

The rearrangement uses TRBV5-1 and TRBJ2-1; perhaps TRBD1 as D (6 bases). Germline CDR1 is SGHRS and CDR2 is YFSETQ. V was trimmed by 5 bases and J by 4 bases, leaving 13 bases between them. The CDR3 totals 14 residues. The CDR3 region is CASRLQGDYNEQFF. The CDR3 coding sequence is TGCGCCAGCAGATTACAGGGAGATTACAATGAGCAGTTCTTC.

This rearrangement joins TRBV5-1 to TRBJ2-5; 11 nucleotides align to TRBD2. The CDR3 is 16 amino acids. Germline-derived CDR1 and CDR2 are SGHRS and YFSETQ. V lost 0 bases and J lost 1; bases outside the gene matches: 2. CDR3 protein: CASSLGLAGGQETQYF. The CDR3 DNA reads TGCGCCAGCAGCTTGGGCCTAGCGGGAGGCCAAGAGACCCAGTACTTC.

Only one count was recorded for this clone. J is TRBJ2-7 and V is TRBV25-1, with D possibly TRBD1 on 5 matching bases. The CDR3 is 12 residues long. V lost 3 bases to trimming and J lost 3 bases, with 6 bases between them. Germline V gene sequence: CDR1 MGHDK, CDR2 SYGVNS. CDR3 residues: CASSEQGYEQYF. The CDR3 DNA sequence: TGTGCCAGCAGTGAGCAGGGCTACGAGCAGTACTTC.

The chain joins TRBV19 to TRBJ1-1, with 11 bases matching TRBD1. Germline-derived CDR1 and CDR2 are LNHDA and SQIVND (reference sequence). This CDR3 has 15 residues. Losses at the gene ends were 5 bases for V and 2 bases for J; bases not matched to a gene: 4. Here the CDR3 DNA reads TGTGCCAGTAGTTGGACAGGGGGCCGAAACACTGAAGCTTTCTTT. It yields the protein CASSWTGGRNTEAFF.

The table lists this clone with a count of one. The gene calls are TRBV7-9 and TRBJ2-7; 7 bases are shared with TRBD2. V lost 4 bases to trimming and J lost 6 bases; unmatched junction nucleotides: 6. Germline-derived CDR1 and CDR2 are SEHNR and FQNEAQ (reference sequence). The CDR3 has 13 residues. CDR3 amino acids: CASSSPGGVEQYF. CDR3 sequence (DNA): TGTGCCAGCAGCTCGCCGGGAGGCGTCGAGCAGTACTTC.

The V call is TRBV2, the J call TRBJ2-3; 7 bases are shared with TRBD1. Germline assignment: CDR1 SNHLY and CDR2 FYNNEI. Losses at the gene ends were 6 bases for V and 2 bases for J; bases not matched to a gene: 11. The CDR3 totals 16 residues. CDR3 nucleotides: TGTGCCAGCAGCCAACAGGGGTCTTTTGTCACAGATACGCAGTATTTT. It specifies CASSQQGSFVTDTQYF.

The V and J genes are TRBV7-2 and TRBJ1-3; TRBD1 is a possible D gene (6 bases). Germline lookup yields CDR1 SGHTA and CDR2 FQGNSA. CDR3 length: 17 residues. Trimming cost V 3 bases and J 0 bases, with 15 bases left between them. The CDR3 spells CASSFFLKDSSGNTIYF. The CDR3 DNA follows: TGTGCCAGCAGCTTTTTCCTGAAGGACAGCTCTGGAAACACCATATATTTT.

The rearrangement joins TRBV9 to TRBJ2-2; the D gene is possibly TRBD1 (6 bases). The V gene lost 3 bases and the J gene lost 6 bases, with 18 bases spanning the gap. Germline V gene lookup returns CDR1 SGDLS and CDR2 YYNGEE. The CDR3 consists of 16 residues. The CDR3, as DNA: TGTGCCAGCAGCGGGAACAGGGCGTCGAGGGCCGGGGAGCTGTTTTTT. This encodes CASSGNRASRAGELFF.

J is TRBJ2-7 and V is TRBV3-1 (or the pseudogene TRBV3-2), with 7 bases lining up with TRBD2. CDR1 is LGHDT and CDR2 is YNNKEL in the germline V gene (reference sequence). Trimming at V came to 4 bases and at J to 7 bases, leaving 7 bases not matched to a gene. The CDR3 runs to 13 residues. Here the CDR3 reads CASSPGLGREQYF. CDR3 in DNA: TGTGCCAGCAGCCCTGGACTAGGGAGGGAGCAGTACTTC.

V usage is TRBV10-1 and J usage is TRBJ2-5, with D possibly matching TRBD2 (7 bases). This CDR3 has 14 amino acids. The V gene's germline CDR1 is WNHNN and CDR2 SYGVQD (reference sequence). V lost 4 bases to trimming and J lost 5 bases, with 14 bases between them. CDR3 bases: TGCGCCAGCAGTGGGGGGGGCACGGGGGAGACCCAGTACTTC. This gives the protein CASSGGGTGETQYF.

The chain combines TRBV27 with TRBJ2-5; 9 nucleotides agree with TRBD1. The CDR3 is 16 amino acids. V shed 5 bases, J shed 4 bases, and the junction held 11 bases outside the gene matches. Looked up from germline, CDR1 is MNHEY and CDR2 is SMNVEV (reference sequence). Here the CDR3 reads CASSPLTGTGLETQYF. CDR3 DNA sequence: TGTGCCAGCAGTCCCTTGACCGGGACAGGGCTAGAGACCCAGTACTTC.

The chain has TRBV5-1 and TRBJ2-1, with D perhaps TRBD1 (5 bases). This CDR3 contains 12 residues. Germline V gives CDR1 SGHRS, CDR2 YFSETQ. The ends were cut back, 0 bases at V and 12 bases at J, with 10 bases in the middle. The CDR3 coding sequence is TGCGCCAGCAGCTTGGGACAGATGAGGCAGTTCTTC. As protein: CASSLGQMRQFF.

The chain recombines TRBV6-2 or TRBV6-3 with TRBJ2-7; a weak D match, TRBD1 (6 bases). In germline, CDR1 is MNHEY, CDR2 SVGEGT. The CDR3 covers 15 residues. The V gene lost 3 bases and the J gene lost 0 bases, with 12 bases spanning the gap. CDR3 DNA: TGTGCCAGCAGTTATGGAGACAGGAGCTCCTACGAGCAGTACTTC. Its translation: CASSYGDRSSYEQYF.

The chain uses TRBV4-3 and TRBJ1-6, with TRBD1 as a possible D gene (5 bases). The CDR3 runs to 14 residues. Germline CDR1 reads LGHNA; CDR2 reads YSLEER. V lost 8 bases to trimming and J lost 3 bases, with 11 bases between them. CDR3 amino acids: CASSSGVYNSPLHF. The DNA for the CDR3 is TGCGCCAGCTCCTCGGGGGTCTATAATTCACCCCTCCACTTT.

The J gene is TRBJ2-3, the V gene TRBV4-1, with TRBD1 identical over 7 bases. The germline V gene has CDR1 MGHRA and CDR2 YSYEKL. J was trimmed by 2 bases and V by 3 bases; bases with no gene match: 14. The CDR3 runs to 18 residues. The CDR3 nucleotides read TGCGCCAGCAGCCAGAGGCCCTCGGACAGGAGAAACACAGATACGCAGTATTTT. Amino acid sequence: CASSQRPSDRRNTDTQYF.

The J gene is TRBJ2-3, the V gene TRBV6-5; tentatively, D is TRBD2 (6 bases). The germline V gene has CDR1 MNHEY and CDR2 SVGAGI. The CDR3 has 12 amino acids. Trimming removed 10 bases from V and 3 bases from J, with 11 bases in between. The DNA of the CDR3 is TGTGCCACCGGGGACTCTACAGATACGCAGTATTTT. This gives the protein CATGDSTDTQYF.

The rearrangement links TRBV28 to TRBJ1-1; D is perhaps TRBD1 (6 bases). CDR1 is MDHEN, CDR2 SYDVKM, per germline. The V end lost 6 bases, the J end lost 0 bases, and 8 bases lay between the germline ends. The CDR3 spans 13 residues. The CDR3 coding sequence is TGTGCCAGCAGCGGACAGTTGAACACTGAAGCTTTCTTT. Its protein product is CASSGQLNTEAFF.

The rearrangement joins TRBV2 to TRBJ2-5; a weak D match, TRBD2 (5 bases). V lost 7 bases, J lost 5 bases, and 14 bases lay in between. The CDR3 length is 13 residues. Germline CDR1 reads SNHLY; CDR2 reads FYNNEI. The DNA for the CDR3 is TGTGCCAGCAATATTGAACTAGTGGAGACCCAGTACTTC. This translates into CASNIELVETQYF.

The J gene is TRBJ1-2, the V gene TRBV7-2; possible D gene TRBD1, 6 bases. V lost 2 bases and J 8 bases, leaving 12 bases between the germline ends. From germline, CDR1 is SGHTA and CDR2 FQGNSA. CDR3 size: 13 residues. The CDR3 spells CASSLQAGDGYTF. The CDR3 nucleotides are TGTGCCAGCAGCTTACAGGCAGGGGACGGCTACACCTTC.

The gene calls are TRBV11-2 and TRBJ2-5, with TRBD1 matching over 7 bases. V shed 1 base, J shed 5 bases, and the junction held 7 bases outside the gene matches. This CDR3 is built from 15 residues. In germline, CDR1 is SGHAT, CDR2 FQNNGV. As DNA, the CDR3 is TGTGCCAGCAGCTTAGCTCTAGGGGGCGGCGAGACCCAGTACTTC. Its protein is CASSLALGGGETQYF.

The rearrangement joins TRBV18 to TRBJ2-1; 10 bases map to TRBD1. CDR3 length: 14 amino acids. The junction had 9 bases not matched to a gene; V was cut back by 8 bases and J by 8 bases. Germline assignment: CDR1 KGHSH and CDR2 LQKENI. The CDR3 bases are TGTGCCAGCGGCGGGACAGGGGTTGGGGATGAGCAGTTCTTC. Protein product: CASGGTGVGDEQFF.

The chain's CDR3 is CASSQDTGDSGANVLTF. The CDR3 DNA follows: TGCGCCAGCAGCCAAGATACAGGCGACTCTGGGGCCAACGTCCTGACTTTC. The chain links TRBV4-3 to TRBJ2-6; D perhaps matches TRBD1 (5 bases). CDR3 size: 17 residues. V lost 0 bases and J lost 0, with 9 bases in between. Germline V lookup: CDR1 LGHNA, CDR2 YSLEER.

The chain recombines TRBV5-1 with TRBJ2-3, with 8 nucleotides matching TRBD1. Germline V lookup: CDR1 SGHRS, CDR2 YFSETQ. Trimming at V came to 6 bases and at J to 0 bases, leaving 9 bases not matched to a gene. This CDR3 has 16 amino acids. The CDR3 here is CASTQQGDRSTDTQYF. The DNA of the CDR3 is TGCGCCAGCACTCAACAGGGGGATCGTAGCACAGATACGCAGTATTTT.

The V and J genes are TRBV19 and TRBJ1-1; TRBD1 agrees at 9 bases. CDR1 is LNHDA, CDR2 SQIVND, per germline (reference sequence). Germline trimming cut 7 bases from V and 4 bases from J; bases unmatched to any gene: 10. There are 15 residues in the CDR3. DNA of the CDR3: TGTGCCAGTAAAGGACAGGGGATGGTGAGCACTGAAGCTTTCTTT. Amino acid sequence: CASKGQGMVSTEAFF.